A single sample is the source of the 25 T cell receptor beta chains below, sequenced in a study of blood T cell repertoires in COVID-19. Using immunoSEQ multiplex PCR, the repertoire was profiled, and TCRdb retains in-frame clones only, with some absent. Here the sample spans a few hundred thousand clones, roughly 87% being singletons. Material: peripheral blood. The receptors were sampled from a human donor in a cohort sampled during active COVID-19.

The chain uses TRBV27 and TRBJ2-7; D is possibly TRBD1 (6 bases). Germline CDR1 is MNHEY and CDR2 is SMNVEV (reference sequence). The CDR3 extends over 13 amino acids. V was trimmed by 5 bases and J by 6 bases, leaving 14 bases between them. The CDR3 DNA follows: TGTGCCAGCAGTAACACACAGGGTTCCGAGCAGTACTTC. It specifies CASSNTQGSEQYF.

The rearrangement links TRBV13 to TRBJ2-7; D not resolved. The CDR3 extends over 14 amino acids. Deletions cut 4 bases from V and 2 bases from J, with 12 bases between. Germline CDR1 is PRHDT and CDR2 is FYEKMQ (reference sequence). CDR3 nucleotides: TGTGCCAGCAGCTCGCTTCGGTCAACCTACGAGCAGTACTTC. As protein: CASSSLRSTYEQYF.

This chain links TRBV25-1 with TRBJ2-1, with 9 bases aligning to TRBD2. V shed 7 bases, J shed 2 bases, and the junction held 9 bases outside the gene matches. The germline CDR1 and CDR2 sequences are MGHDK and SYGVNS. The length of the CDR3 is 16 residues. This chain's CDR3 is CASTRGAGGPYNEQFF. The CDR3 DNA sequence: TGTGCCAGCACCCGCGGAGCGGGGGGCCCCTACAATGAGCAGTTCTTC.

The V gene is TRBV6-2 or TRBV6-3, the J gene TRBJ2-7, with D uncertain. Germline CDR1 reads MNHEY; CDR2 reads SVGEGT. This CDR3 has 17 residues. Deletions cut 2 bases from V and 4 bases from J, with 21 bases between. The CDR3 here is CASSYITLRKSKYEQYF. CDR3 DNA: TGTGCCAGCAGTTACATTACTCTGCGAAAATCTAAATACGAGCAGTACTTC.

This chain connects TRBV23-1 to TRBJ2-7, with 9 bases identical to TRBD1. TRBV23-1 is labeled an ORF, and its function is uncertain. V lost 3 bases and J lost 2; bases outside the gene matches: 5. The CDR3 covers 15 residues. The CDR3 DNA reads TGCGCCAGCAGTCAGGGACAGGGCGAAACCTACGAGCAGTACTTC. Its protein product is CASSQGQGETYEQYF.

This CDR3 reads CASSGPGQGNEKLFF. The CDR3 nucleotides read TGTGCCAGCAGTGGGCCGGGACAGGGTAACGAAAAACTGTTTTTT. The chain joins TRBV2 to TRBJ1-4, with 9 bases lining up with TRBD1. Per germline, CDR1 SNHLY and CDR2 FYNNEI. CDR3 size: 15 residues. V was pared by 4 bases and J by 8 bases, with 8 bases of the junction left unmatched. The full variable domain, its missing parts supplied by reference TRBV2 and TRBJ1-4, is EPEVTQTPSHQVTQMGQEVILRCVPISNHLYFYWYRQILGQKVEFLVSFYNNEISEKSEIFDDQFSVERPDGSNFTLKIRSTKLEDSAMYFCASSGPGQGNEKLFFGSGTQLSVL.

This clone was seen just once. The rearrangement uses TRBV7-2 and TRBJ2-6, with D possibly being TRBD2 (5 bases). V was trimmed by 5 bases and J by 0 bases, leaving 11 bases between them. Germline assignment: CDR1 SGHTA and CDR2 FQGNSA. This CDR3 has 16 residues. The CDR3: CASSPRGYSGANVLTF. CDR3 DNA sequence: TGTGCCAGCAGCCCTAGAGGGTACTCTGGGGCCAACGTCCTGACTTTC.

The chain is built from TRBV21-1 and TRBJ2-2; TRBD1, the table's D call, was not compared with the DNA. TRBV21-1 corresponds to a pseudogene. This CDR3 region has 17 residues. CDR3 sequence (DNA): TGTGCCAGCAGCAAAGGAGGGGAACAGGGAAGCACCGGGGAGCTGTTTTTT. Translated: CASSKGGEQGSTGELFF.

The genes are TRBV7-9 and TRBJ1-1, with a possible D match to TRBD1 (5 bases). Germline-derived CDR1 and CDR2 are SEHNR and FQNEAQ (reference sequence). CDR3 size: 15 residues. V gave up 1 base and J gave up 10 bases, with 19 bases separating them. The CDR3 DNA is TGTGCCAGCAGCTTAGGGTCAGGGAAGGTCTTTGCAGCTTTCTTT. Encoded protein: CASSLGSGKVFAAFF.

The V call is TRBV7-9, the J call TRBJ2-7, with 7 bases that match TRBD1. CDR3 length equals 16 residues. Germline CDR1 reads SEHNR; CDR2 reads FQNEAQ (reference sequence). The J segment lost 3 bases and the V segment lost 5 bases, leaving 13 bases of the junction unmatched. The CDR3 coding sequence is TGTGCCAGCAGCCCCCGGCAGACAGGGAGATTCTACGAGCAGTACTTC. Its translation: CASSPRQTGRFYEQYF.

V usage is TRBV28 and J usage is TRBJ1-1; D not resolved. The CDR3 has 12 amino acids. The V gene's germline CDR1 is MDHEN and CDR2 SYDVKM. V shed 6 bases and J shed 7 bases, with 12 bases lying between them. The CDR3 loop reads CASRTNSIEAFF. For the CDR3, the DNA is TGTGCCAGCAGGACTAATTCCATTGAAGCTTTCTTT. Using reference TRBV28 and TRBJ1-1 for the parts outside the CDR3, the full variable domain is DVKVTQSSRYLVKRTGEKVFLECVQDMDHENMFWYRQDPGLGLRLIYFSYDVKMKEKGDIPEGYSVSREKKERFSLILESASTNQTSMYLCASRTNSIEAFFGQGTRLTVV.

The rearrangement links TRBV7-2 to TRBJ2-2; 12 positions agree with TRBD2. Germline values: CDR1 SGHTA, CDR2 FQGNSA. This CDR3 spans 16 amino acids. With 5 bases clipped from V and 3 bases from J, the junction kept 4 bases outside the gene matches. The CDR3 spells CASSQSSGGDTGELFF. The CDR3 DNA is TGTGCCAGCAGCCAGTCTAGCGGGGGGGACACCGGGGAGCTGTTTTTT.

V gene TRBV9 combines with J gene TRBJ2-1; tentatively, D is TRBD2 (7 bases). The CDR3 consists of 16 residues. Germline V CDR1 and CDR2: SGDLS, YYNGEE. The ends were cut back, 0 bases at V and 7 bases at J, with 17 bases in the middle. CDR3 sequence (DNA): TGTGCCAGCAGCGTAGCGGGGGGCTCGGGGCGAAATGAGCAGTTCTTC. Its translation is CASSVAGGSGRNEQFF.

The chain recombines TRBV15 with TRBJ2-3; D is undetermined. The CDR3 consists of 14 residues. Trimming took 1 base from V and 2 from J, leaving 7 bases between them. The germline V gene has CDR1 LNHNV and CDR2 YYDKDF (reference sequence). CDR3 DNA sequence: TGTGCCACCAGCAGAGGGGCCCACACAGATACGCAGTATTTT. Translated, it gives CATSRGAHTDTQYF.

The chain employs TRBV7-2 and TRBJ1-1; D may be TRBD1 (5 bases). The CDR3 sequence is 15 residues long. Germline V gives CDR1 SGHTA, CDR2 FQGNSA. V shed 1 base and J shed 4 bases, with 13 bases lying between them. CDR3 DNA sequence: TGTGCCAGCAGCTTAGTTAATCAGGGCCTCACTGAAGCTTTCTTT. Translation gives CASSLVNQGLTEAFF.

The rearrangement uses TRBV18 and TRBJ1-1, with D uncertain. Trimming took 8 bases from V and 1 from J, leaving 14 bases between them. The V gene's germline CDR1 is KGHSH and CDR2 LQKENI. The length of the CDR3 is 14 residues. CDR3 coding DNA: TGTGCCAGCCTCCCGGCGGGGAGGAACACTGAAGCTTTCTTT. Amino acid sequence: CASLPAGRNTEAFF.

The chain carries TRBV28 and TRBJ1-2; the match to TRBD1 covers 10 bases. CDR3 length: 13 amino acids. V lost 6 bases, J lost 6 bases, and 4 bases stayed unmatched. The germline gives CDR1 MDHEN, CDR2 SYDVKM. The CDR3 here is CASSLDRGHGYTF. CDR3 nucleotides: TGTGCCAGCAGCCTCGACAGGGGGCATGGCTACACCTTC.

The CDR3 nucleotides read TGTGCCAGCAGTTACCTGGAGGGAAGGGTCGGCTACACCTTC. Amino acids: CASSYLEGRVGYTF. The J gene is TRBJ1-2, the V gene TRBV6-5; D gene unclear. Trimming stripped 2 bases from V and 8 bases from J, with 15 bases between. Per germline, CDR1 MNHEY and CDR2 SVGAGI. The length of the CDR3 is 14 residues.

The rearrangement joins TRBV24-1 to TRBJ2-3; the D gene is possibly TRBD1 (6 bases). From germline, CDR1 is KGHDR and CDR2 SFDVKD. The V end was cut by 3 bases, the J end by 2 bases, with 14 bases between. The CDR3 is 16 residues long. As DNA, the CDR3 is TGTGCCACCAGTGATGCTACAGGGAGAGCCACAGATACGCAGTATTTT. It encodes CATSDATGRATDTQYF.

This chain uses TRBV28 with TRBJ1-4, with D possibly TRBD1 on 5 matching bases. The CDR3 loop spans 14 amino acids. Per the germline V gene, CDR1 is MDHEN and CDR2 is SYDVKM. Trimming left V 4 bases short and J 6 bases short, with 12 bases between. CDR3 DNA sequence: TGTGCCAGCAGTTCGGGACTGTTGGATGAAAAACTGTTTTTT. Translated: CASSSGLLDEKLFF.

This clone was seen once. J is TRBJ2-7 and V is TRBV5-8; no definite D call. There are 10 residues in the CDR3. The V gene lost 7 bases and the J gene lost 1 base, with 3 bases spanning the gap. Germline assignment: CDR1 SGHTS and CDR2 YDEGEE. CDR3 sequence (DNA): TGTGCCAGCTCGTCCTACGAGCAGTACTTC. Translating gives CASSSYEQYF.

The V gene is TRBV7-2, the J gene TRBJ2-1, with TRBD2 matching 12 bases. Per germline, CDR1 SGHTA and CDR2 FQGNSA. Losses at the gene ends were 1 base for V and 3 bases for J; bases not matched to a gene: 7. The CDR3 consists of 18 residues. This chain's CDR3 is CASSLVASGRAGYNEQFF. The DNA for the CDR3 is TGTGCCAGCAGCTTAGTAGCTAGCGGGAGGGCCGGCTACAATGAGCAGTTCTTC.

The V call is TRBV5-6, the J call TRBJ2-7; TRBD1 is a possible D gene (5 bases). Germline V CDR1 and CDR2: SGHDT, YYEEEE. V was trimmed by 3 bases and J by 6 bases, leaving 19 bases between them. There are 15 residues in the CDR3. CDR3 nucleotide sequence: TGTGCCAGCAGCTCCACAGGTGGAGCTATAGGCGAGCAGTACTTC. Encoded protein: CASSSTGGAIGEQYF.

The CDR3 spells CATSRDIDSLYGYTF. As DNA, the CDR3 is TGTGCCACCAGCAGAGATATAGACAGTCTCTATGGCTACACCTTC. V and J are TRBV15 and TRBJ1-2; D is perhaps TRBD1 (5 bases). This CDR3 spans 15 amino acids. V was clipped by 0 bases and J by 4 bases, with 12 bases between them. Germline CDR1 is LNHNV and CDR2 is YYDKDF (reference sequence).

The J gene is TRBJ1-4, the V gene TRBV19, with a tentative D call TRBD1 (5 bases). This CDR3 spans 14 amino acids. Trimming pared 9 bases from V and 4 bases from J, leaving 15 bases between. Germline CDR1 LNHDA, CDR2 SQIVND (reference sequence). CDR3 bases: TGTGCCAGCCGCCTGCAGGGCCTTAATGAAAAACTGTTTTTT. Amino acid sequence: CASRLQGLNEKLFF.